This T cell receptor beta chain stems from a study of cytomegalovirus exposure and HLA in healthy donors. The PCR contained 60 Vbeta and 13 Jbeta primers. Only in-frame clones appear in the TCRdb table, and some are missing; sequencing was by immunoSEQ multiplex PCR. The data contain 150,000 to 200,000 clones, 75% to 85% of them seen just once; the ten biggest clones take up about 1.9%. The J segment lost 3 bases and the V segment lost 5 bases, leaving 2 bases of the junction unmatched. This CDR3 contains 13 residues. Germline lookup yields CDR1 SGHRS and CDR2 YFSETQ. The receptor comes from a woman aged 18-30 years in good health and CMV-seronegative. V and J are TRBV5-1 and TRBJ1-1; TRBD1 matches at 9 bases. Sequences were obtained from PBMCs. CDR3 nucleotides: TGCGCCAGCAGTAGGACAGGGGACACTGAAGCTTTCTTT. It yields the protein CASSRTGDTEAFF.